There are a few counts of the clone carrying this T cell receptor beta chain. The antigen remains unidentified. TCRdb itself ran the RT-PCR reads through MiXCR, one entry per CDR3 protein. The table records 600,000 to 700,000 distinct CDR3 sequences, around 13% of them present only once. This sample stems from a study of response to subunit inactivated influenza vaccine. Study findings and constraints: Each seasonal flu vaccination may recruit only limited new T cells, authors suggested.

The CDR3 consists of 14 residues. Trimming took 3 bases from V and 3 from J, leaving 12 bases between them. In germline, CDR1 is MNHEY, CDR2 SMNVEV (reference sequence). The receptor was derived from a middle-aged man who received an inactivated influenza vaccine. The input for sequencing was PBMCs from blood, taken about 14 days before vaccination. The chain has TRBV27 and TRBJ2-7; D tentatively fits TRBD1 or TRBD2 (5 bases each). This chain's CDR3 is CASSLTVGDYEQYF. The CDR3 DNA reads TGTGCCAGCAGTTTGACCGTGGGGGACTACGAGCAGTACTTC.